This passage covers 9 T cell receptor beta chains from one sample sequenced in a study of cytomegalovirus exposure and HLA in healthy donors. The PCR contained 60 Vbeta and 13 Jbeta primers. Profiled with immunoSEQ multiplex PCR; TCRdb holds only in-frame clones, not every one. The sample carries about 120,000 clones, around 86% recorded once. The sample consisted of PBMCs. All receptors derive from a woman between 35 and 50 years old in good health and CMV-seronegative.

CDR3 bases: TGTGCCAGCAGCTTGGGACCTCCAAAGGGGACTGAAGCTTTCTTT. Its protein is CASSLGPPKGTEAFF. The V call is TRBV5-4, the J call TRBJ1-1; D may be TRBD1 (5 bases). The CDR3 runs 15 residues. Trimming removed 0 bases at V and 5 bases at J, with 14 bases between. From germline, CDR1 is SGHNT and CDR2 YYREEE (reference sequence).

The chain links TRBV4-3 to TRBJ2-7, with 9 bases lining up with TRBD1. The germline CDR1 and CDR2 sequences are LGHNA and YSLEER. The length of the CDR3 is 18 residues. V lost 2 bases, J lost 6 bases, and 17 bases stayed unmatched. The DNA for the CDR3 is TGCGCCAGCAGCCAACCTTACCACCGGGACAGGGATAGCGCCGAGCAGTACTTC. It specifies CASSQPYHRDRDSAEQYF.

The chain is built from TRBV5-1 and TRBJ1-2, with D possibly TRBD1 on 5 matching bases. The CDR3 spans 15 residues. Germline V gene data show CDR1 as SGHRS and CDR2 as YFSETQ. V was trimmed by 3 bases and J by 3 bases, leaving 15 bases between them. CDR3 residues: CASSSWVQGDYGYTF. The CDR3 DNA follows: TGCGCCAGCAGCTCCTGGGTGCAGGGTGACTATGGCTACACCTTC.

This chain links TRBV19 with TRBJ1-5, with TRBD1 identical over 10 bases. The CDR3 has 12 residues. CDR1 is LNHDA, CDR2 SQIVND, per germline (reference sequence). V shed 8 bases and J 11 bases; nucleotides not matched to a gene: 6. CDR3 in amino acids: CASGTGEISQHF. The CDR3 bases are TGTGCCAGTGGGACAGGGGAAATATCCCAGCATTTT.

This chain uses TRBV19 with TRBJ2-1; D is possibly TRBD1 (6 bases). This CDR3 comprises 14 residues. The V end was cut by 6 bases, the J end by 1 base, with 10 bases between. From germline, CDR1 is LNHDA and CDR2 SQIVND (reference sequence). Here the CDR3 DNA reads TGTGCCAGTAGAATGGACAGATCCTACAATGAGCAGTTCTTC. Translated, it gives CASRMDRSYNEQFF.

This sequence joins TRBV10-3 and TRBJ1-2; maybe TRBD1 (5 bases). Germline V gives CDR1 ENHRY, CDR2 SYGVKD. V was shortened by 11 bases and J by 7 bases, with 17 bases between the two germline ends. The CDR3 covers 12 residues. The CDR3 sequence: CASVSGEGGYTF. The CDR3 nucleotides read TGTGCCTCCGTGTCGGGGGAGGGTGGCTACACCTTC.

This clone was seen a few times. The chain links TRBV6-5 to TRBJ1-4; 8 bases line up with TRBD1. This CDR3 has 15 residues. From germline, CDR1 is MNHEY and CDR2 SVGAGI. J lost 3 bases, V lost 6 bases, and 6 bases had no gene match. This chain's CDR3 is CASSSTQGANEKLFF. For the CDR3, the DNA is TGTGCCAGCAGCTCCACACAGGGGGCTAATGAAAAACTGTTTTTT.

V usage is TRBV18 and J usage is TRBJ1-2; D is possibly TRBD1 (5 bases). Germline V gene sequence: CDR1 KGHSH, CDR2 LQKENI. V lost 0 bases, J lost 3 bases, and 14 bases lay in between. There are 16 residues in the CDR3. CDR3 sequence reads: CASSPPGAIGDYGYTF. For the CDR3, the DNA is TGTGCCAGCTCACCACCAGGGGCCATCGGTGACTATGGCTACACCTTC.

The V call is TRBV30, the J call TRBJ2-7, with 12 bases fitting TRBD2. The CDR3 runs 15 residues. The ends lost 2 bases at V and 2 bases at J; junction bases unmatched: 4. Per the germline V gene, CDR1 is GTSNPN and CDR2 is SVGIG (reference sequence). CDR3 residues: CAWSPPSGGAYEQYF. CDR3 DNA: TGTGCCTGGAGTCCCCCTAGCGGGGGGGCCTACGAGCAGTACTTC. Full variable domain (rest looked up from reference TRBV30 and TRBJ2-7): SQTIHQWPATLVQPVGSPLSLECTVEGTSNPNLYWYRQAAGRGLQLLFYSVGIGQISSEVPQNLSASRPQDRQFILSSKKLLLSDSGFYLCAWSPPSGGAYEQYFGPGTRLTVT.